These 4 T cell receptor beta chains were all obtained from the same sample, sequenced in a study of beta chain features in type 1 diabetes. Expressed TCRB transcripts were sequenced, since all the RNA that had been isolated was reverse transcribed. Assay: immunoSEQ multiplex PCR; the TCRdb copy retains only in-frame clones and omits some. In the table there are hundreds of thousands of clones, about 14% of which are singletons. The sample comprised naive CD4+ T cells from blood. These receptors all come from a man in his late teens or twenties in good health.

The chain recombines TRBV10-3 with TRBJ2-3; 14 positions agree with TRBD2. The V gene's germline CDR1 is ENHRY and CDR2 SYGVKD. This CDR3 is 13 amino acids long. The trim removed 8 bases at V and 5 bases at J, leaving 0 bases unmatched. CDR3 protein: CAIGLAGGDTQYF. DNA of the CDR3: TGTGCCATCGGACTAGCGGGAGGAGATACGCAGTATTTT.

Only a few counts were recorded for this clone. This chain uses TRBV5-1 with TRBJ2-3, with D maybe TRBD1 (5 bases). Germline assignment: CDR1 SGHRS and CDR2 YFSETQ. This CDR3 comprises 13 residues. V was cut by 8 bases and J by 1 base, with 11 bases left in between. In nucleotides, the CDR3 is TGCGCCAGTGGCCAGGGTCGCACAGATACGCAGTATTTT. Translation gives CASGQGRTDTQYF. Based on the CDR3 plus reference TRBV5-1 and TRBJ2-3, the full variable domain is KAGVTQTPRYLIKTRGQQVTLSCSPISGHRSVSWYQQTPGQGLQFLFEYFSETQRNKGNFPGRFSGRQFSNSRSEMNVSTLELGDSALYLCASGQGRTDTQYFGPGTRLTVL.

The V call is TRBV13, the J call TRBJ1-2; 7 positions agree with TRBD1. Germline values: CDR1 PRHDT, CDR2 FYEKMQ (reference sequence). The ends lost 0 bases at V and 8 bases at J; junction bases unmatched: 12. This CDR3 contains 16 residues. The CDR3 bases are TGTGCCAGCAGCTTAGGCCCTAGACAGGGTGATAACGGCTACACCTTC. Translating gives CASSLGPRQGDNGYTF.

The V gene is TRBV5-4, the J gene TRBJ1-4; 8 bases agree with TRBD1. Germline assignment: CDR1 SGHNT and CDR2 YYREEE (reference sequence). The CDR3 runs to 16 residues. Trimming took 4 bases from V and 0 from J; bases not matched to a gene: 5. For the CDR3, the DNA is TGTGCCAGCAGCCGCGACAGGGGCACAACTAATGAAAAACTGTTTTTT. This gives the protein CASSRDRGTTNEKLFF.